This TCR beta chain was sequenced during a study of CD8 T cells in ankylosing spondylitis. Ten or more counts support this clonotype. TCRdb independently ran MiXCR on the 5' RACE reads; one entry per CDR3 protein. The repertoire consists of under 250,000 distinct CDR3 sequences, with about 11% occurring once and the leading ten covering approximately 2.5%. Germline V gene sequence: CDR1 SGHRS, CDR2 YFSETQ. This CDR3 comprises 15 residues. Trimming at V came to 2 bases and at J to 5 bases, leaving 4 bases not matched to a gene. Source material: blood, either unsorted or a sorted T cell fraction (not recorded which). The TCR originated in a male donor with ankylosing spondylitis or in good health (not recorded which). The V gene is TRBV5-1, the J gene TRBJ1-5, with 10 nucleotides matching TRBD1. CDR3 region: CASSFDGTGDQPQHF. The CDR3 bases are TGCGCCAGCAGCTTCGATGGGACAGGGGATCAGCCCCAGCATTTT.